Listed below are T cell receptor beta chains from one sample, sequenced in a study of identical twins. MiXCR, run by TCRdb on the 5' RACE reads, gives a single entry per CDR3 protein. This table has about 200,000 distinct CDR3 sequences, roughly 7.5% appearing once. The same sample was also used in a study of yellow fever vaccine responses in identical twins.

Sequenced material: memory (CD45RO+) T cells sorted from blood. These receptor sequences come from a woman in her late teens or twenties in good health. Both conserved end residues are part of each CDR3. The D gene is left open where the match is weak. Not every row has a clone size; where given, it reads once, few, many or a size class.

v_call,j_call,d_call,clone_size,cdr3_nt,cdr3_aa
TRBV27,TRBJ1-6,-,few,TGTGCCAGCACTCCTAATGGGAATTCACCCCTCCACTTT,CASTPNGNSPLHF
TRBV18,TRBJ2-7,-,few,TGTGCCAGCTCACGGGGGGGCACCTACGAGCAGTACTTC,CASSRGGTYEQYF
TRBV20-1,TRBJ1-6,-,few,TGCAGTGCTAGAGATATAAAGAAAGGGGACGGTTCACCCCTCCACTTT,CSARDIKKGDGSPLHF
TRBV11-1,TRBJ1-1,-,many,TGTGCCAGCAGCTTCCTAACGAACACTGAAGCTTTCTTT,CASSFLTNTEAFF
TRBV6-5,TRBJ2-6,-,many,TGTGCCAGCAGTTTAACAGTGTTAGGGGCCAACGTCCTGACTTTC,CASSLTVLGANVLTF
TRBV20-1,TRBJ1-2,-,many,TGCAGTGCTAGAGAAAATACAGTGTTAGGCTACACCTTC,CSARENTVLGYTF
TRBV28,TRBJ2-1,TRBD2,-,TGTGCCAGGAGGACCCGGGGAGGGGCTATTGAGCAGTTCTTC,CARRTRGGAIEQFF
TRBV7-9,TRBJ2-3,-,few,TGTGCCAGCAGCTCCGGGACGGTATTCACAGATACGCAGTATTTT,CASSSGTVFTDTQYF
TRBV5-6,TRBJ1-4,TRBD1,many,TGTGCCAGCAGACGGGACAGCCTTTCTAATGAAAAACTGTTTTTT,CASRRDSLSNEKLFF
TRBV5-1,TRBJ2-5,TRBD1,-,TGCGCCAGCAGCTTGGGTGGGACAGGGTTTGAGACCCAGTACTTC,CASSLGGTGFETQYF
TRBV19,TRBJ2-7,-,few,TGTGCCAGTAGTATAAGGGGGTTCCCATCCGACGAGCAGTACTTC,CASSIRGFPSDEQYF
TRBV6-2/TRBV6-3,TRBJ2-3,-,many,TGTGCCAGCAGTTACAGCGGGAGCACAGATACGCAGTATTTT,CASSYSGSTDTQYF
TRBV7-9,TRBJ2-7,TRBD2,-,TGTGCCAGCAGCTTAGCGCCGGGGGGGCGACCTTACTTC,CASSLAPGGRPYF
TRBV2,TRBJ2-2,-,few,TGTGCCAGCATTTTGAGGGTCGTAACCGGGGAGCTGTTTTTT,CASILRVVTGELFF
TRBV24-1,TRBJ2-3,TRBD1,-,TGTGCCACCAGTGATCAAACCGGACAGGGAGACGATACGCAGTATTTT,CATSDQTGQGDDTQYF
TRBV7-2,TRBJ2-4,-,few,TGTGCCAGCAGCCCGGCACAAAACATTCAGTACTTC,CASSPAQNIQYF
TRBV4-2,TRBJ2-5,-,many,TGTGCCAGCAGCCAAGAAGGGTCAGAGACCCAGTACTTC,CASSQEGSETQYF
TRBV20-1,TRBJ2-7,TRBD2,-,TGCAGTGCTAGAGGGGCAGCGGGGACGTACGAGCAGTACTTC,CSARGAAGTYEQYF
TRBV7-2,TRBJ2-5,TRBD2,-,TGTGCCAGCAGCCCTAGCGGGGGTAGATACGAGACCCAGTACTTC,CASSPSGGRYETQYF
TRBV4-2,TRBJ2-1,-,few,TGTGCCAGCAGCCGGGACGGGACCCAGCAGTTCTTC,CASSRDGTQQFF
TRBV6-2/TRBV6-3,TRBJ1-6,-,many,TGTGCCAGCAGTTACAAGGCGTCGAGCTCCTATAATTCACCCCTCCACTTT,CASSYKASSSYNSPLHF
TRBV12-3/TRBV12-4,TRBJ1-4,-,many,TGTGCCAGCAGTTTAGGAAACGGGGCTAATGAAAAACTGTTTTTT,CASSLGNGANEKLFF
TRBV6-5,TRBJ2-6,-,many,TGTGCCAGCAGTTTTCCGGGTTCTGGGGCCAACGTCCTGACTTTC,CASSFPGSGANVLTF
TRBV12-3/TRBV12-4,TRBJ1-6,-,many,TGTGCCAGCAGTCTCTTGGGGGGTCGCGACTATAATTCACCCCTCCACTTT,CASSLLGGRDYNSPLHF
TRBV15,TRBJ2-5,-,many,TGTGCCACCAGCAGAGATGGGGTAACACGACTTCCCAAAGAGACCCAGTACTTC,CATSRDGVTRLPKETQYF
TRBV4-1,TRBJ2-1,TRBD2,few,TGCGCCAGCAGCCTCAGACTAGCGGGAGACATCAATGAGCAGTTCTTC,CASSLRLAGDINEQFF
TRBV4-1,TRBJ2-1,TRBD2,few,TGCGCCAGCAGCCAAGTAGGGGGACTAGCGGGTCTCGATGAGCAGTTCTTC,CASSQVGGLAGLDEQFF
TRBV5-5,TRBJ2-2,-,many,TGTGCCAGCAGCCGCGACACGGCGACCGGGGAGCTGTTTTTT,CASSRDTATGELFF
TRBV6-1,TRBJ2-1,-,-,TGTGCCAGCAGCCTACGGACTGCTGTCAATGAGCAGTTCTTC,CASSLRTAVNEQFF
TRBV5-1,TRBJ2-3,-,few,TGCGCCAGCAGCCTTAACCCCGGCACAGATACGCAGTATTTT,CASSLNPGTDTQYF
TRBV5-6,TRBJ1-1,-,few,TGTGCCAGCAGCCCTCCCTCAGGGGAGACTGAAGCTTTCTTT,CASSPPSGETEAFF
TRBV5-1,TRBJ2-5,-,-,TGCGCCAGCAGCACCGGGGGAGGGGGCCAAGAGACCCAGTACTTC,CASSTGGGGQETQYF
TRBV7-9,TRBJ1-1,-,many,TGTGCCAGCAGCTTAGATTTGGCGGGTGGTGTTGAAGCTTTCTTT,CASSLDLAGGVEAFF
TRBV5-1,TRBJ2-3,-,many,TGCGCCAGCAGCTTGAATGGGGCAGATACGCAGTATTTT,CASSLNGADTQYF
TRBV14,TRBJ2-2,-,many,TGTGCCAGCAGCCAACTCCTGGGCACCGGGGAGCTGTTTTTT,CASSQLLGTGELFF
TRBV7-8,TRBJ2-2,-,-,TGTGCCAGCAGCTTAGATTCGGGGGGGGAGCTGTTTTTT,CASSLDSGGELFF
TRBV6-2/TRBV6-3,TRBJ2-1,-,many,TGTGCCAGCAGCCGACAGGACTCCTACAATGAGCAGTTCTTC,CASSRQDSYNEQFF
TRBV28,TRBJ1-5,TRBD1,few,TGTGCCAGCACCCTGGACAGGGCTTTCAATCAGCCCCAGCATTTT,CASTLDRAFNQPQHF
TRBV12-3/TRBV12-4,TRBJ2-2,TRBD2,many,TGTGCCAGCACCGGGACTAGCGGGGGGACCGGGGAGCTGTTTTTT,CASTGTSGGTGELFF
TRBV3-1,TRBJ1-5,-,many,TGTGCCAGCAGCCAAGAAGGACAGAACCATCAGCCCCAGCATTTT,CASSQEGQNHQPQHF
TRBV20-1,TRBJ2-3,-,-,TGCAGTGCTATAAGAGACCTTAGCACAGATACGCAGTATTTT,CSAIRDLSTDTQYF
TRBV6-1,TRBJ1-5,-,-,TGTGCCAGCAGTGAAGTCGGGGGTGAGAGGCAGCCCCAGCATTTT,CASSEVGGERQPQHF
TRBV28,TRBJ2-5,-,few,TGTGCCAGCAGTTTTCCGGGCGTGGGGGAGGAGACCCAGTACTTC,CASSFPGVGEETQYF
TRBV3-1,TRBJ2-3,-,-,TGTGCCAGCAGCTTCAGGGTGGATACGCAGTATTTT,CASSFRVDTQYF
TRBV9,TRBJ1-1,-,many,TGTGCCAGCAGCCAGGAATCGGTCAGCACTGAAGCTTTCTTT,CASSQESVSTEAFF
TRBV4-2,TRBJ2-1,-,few,TGTGCCAGCAGCCAAGATCGACGGTTTTCAGGGGGGGATGAGCAGTTCTTC,CASSQDRRFSGGDEQFF
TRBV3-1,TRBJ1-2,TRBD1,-,TGTGCCAGCAGCGGACAGGGAAGGATGTATGGCTACACCTTC,CASSGQGRMYGYTF
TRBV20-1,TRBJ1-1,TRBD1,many,TGCAGTGGGCAAACAGGGGAGACTGAAGCTTTCTTT,CSGQTGETEAFF
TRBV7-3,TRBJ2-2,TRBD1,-,TGTGCCAGCAGACGGACAGGGACGACCGGGGAGCTGTTTTTT,CASRRTGTTGELFF
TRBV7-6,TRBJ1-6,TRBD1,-,TGTGCCAGCAGCTTAGGGGGGACAGGGGATTCACCCCTCCACTTT,CASSLGGTGDSPLHF
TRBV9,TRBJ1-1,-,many,TGTGCCAGCAGCACGATTAGGGAGGACACTGAAGCTTTCTTT,CASSTIREDTEAFF
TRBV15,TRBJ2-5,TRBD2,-,TGTGCCACCAGCAGACCCGCGGGGGGGGAAGAGACCCAGTACTTC,CATSRPAGGEETQYF
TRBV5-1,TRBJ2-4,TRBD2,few,TGCGCCAGCAGCTTGGAGACAAACTTCGGCCTAGCGGGGGGCTACGACAAAAACATTCAGTACTTC,CASSLETNFGLAGGYDKNIQYF
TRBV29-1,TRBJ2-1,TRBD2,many,TGCAGCGTCCAGCGGGGGGTGAATGAGCAGTTCTTC,CSVQRGVNEQFF